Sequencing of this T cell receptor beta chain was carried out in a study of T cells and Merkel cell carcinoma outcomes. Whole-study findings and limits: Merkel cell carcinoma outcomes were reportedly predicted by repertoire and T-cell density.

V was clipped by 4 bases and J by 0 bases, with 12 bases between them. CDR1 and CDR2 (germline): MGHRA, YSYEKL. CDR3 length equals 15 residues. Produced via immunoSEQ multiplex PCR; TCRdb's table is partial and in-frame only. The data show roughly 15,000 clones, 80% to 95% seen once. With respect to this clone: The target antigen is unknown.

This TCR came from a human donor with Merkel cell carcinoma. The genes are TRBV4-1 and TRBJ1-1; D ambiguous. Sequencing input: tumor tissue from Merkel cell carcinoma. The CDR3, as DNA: TGCGCCAGCAGCCCGTACCCAGACATGAACACTGAAGCTTTCTTT. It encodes CASSPYPDMNTEAFF.